Detailed here is one T cell receptor (beta chain). The sample is drawn from a study of control samples from healthy donors and cancer patients. V was pared by 6 bases and J by 6 bases, with 15 bases between. Germline loops: CDR1 MDHEN, CDR2 SYDVKM. There are 14 residues in the CDR3. Assay used: immunoSEQ multiplex PCR; TCRdb lists only in-frame clones, some missing. The table shows tens of thousands of clones, with about four fifths occurring only once. The source of this sequence is a woman in her forties or fifties with lung cancer. The rearrangement joins TRBV28 to TRBJ2-4; D is perhaps TRBD1 (6 bases). Sequenced material: PBMCs. The CDR3 DNA sequence: TGTGCCAGCAGGGCGGAACAGGGTCCAAACATTCAGTACTTC. Protein product: CASRAEQGPNIQYF.